Listed below are T cell receptor beta chains from one sample, sequenced in a study of cytomegalovirus exposure and HLA in healthy donors. Assay used: immunoSEQ multiplex PCR; TCRdb lists only in-frame clones, some missing. The data hold about 100,000 clones, with around 10% observed a single time. Sequencing was done on a sample of PBMCs. Source of these receptors: a man in his forties in good health and CMV-seropositive. The CDR3 runs from the conserved cysteine through the conserved F or W. The D gene is left open where the match is weak.

CDR3: CASSVAAGGNEQFF
D: TRBD2
J: TRBJ2-1
V: TRBV9

CDR3: CASSRVILAGGTNTGELFF
D: TRBD2
J: TRBJ2-2
V: TRBV5-4

CDR3: CASSLTSGSLTYNEQFF
D: TRBD2
J: TRBJ2-1
V: TRBV7-3

CDR3: CASSEGGTSRETQYF
D: .
J: TRBJ2-5
V: TRBV19

CDR3: CASSFTGTSEQYF
D: TRBD2
J: TRBJ2-7
V: TRBV7-2

CDR3: CASSYRGFNQPQHF
D: .
J: TRBJ1-5
V: TRBV6-5

CDR3: CASSQPGQETQYF
D: .
J: TRBJ2-5
V: TRBV4-1

CDR3: CSVESPTETYEQYF
D: .
J: TRBJ2-7
V: TRBV29-1

CDR3: CASSPDRVGGEQYF
D: .
J: TRBJ2-7
V: TRBV6-5

CDR3: CASSFKGGYTF
D: .
J: TRBJ1-2
V: TRBV28

CDR3: CSVRTSGRVNYEQFF
D: TRBD2
J: TRBJ2-1
V: TRBV29-1

CDR3: CASSMGGDTQYF
D: .
J: TRBJ2-3
V: TRBV19

CDR3: CASSSGTGIYQPQHF
D: TRBD1
J: TRBJ1-5
V: TRBV2

CDR3: CASSSGTAPGDADTQYF
D: .
J: TRBJ2-3
V: TRBV7-7

CDR3: CASLLAGEYEQYF
D: TRBD2
J: TRBJ2-7
V: TRBV2

CDR3: CASRKTGAPTSGAPSTDTQYF
D: TRBD2
J: TRBJ2-3
V: TRBV5-1

CDR3: CASSLVTSGMGETQYF
D: TRBD2
J: TRBJ2-5
V: TRBV5-6

CDR3: CASTDRDIENEQFF
D: TRBD1
J: TRBJ2-1
V: TRBV19

CDR3: CASSIHKGQKETQYF
D: .
J: TRBJ2-5
V: TRBV19

CDR3: CASSLAGTAGGQETQYF
D: TRBD1
J: TRBJ2-5
V: TRBV7-9

CDR3: CASSEAIRIGANVLTF
D: .
J: TRBJ2-6
V: TRBV6-1

CDR3: CASSLVASGVTGELFF
D: TRBD2
J: TRBJ2-2
V: TRBV7-6

CDR3: CASSQQQGALQETQYF
D: TRBD1
J: TRBJ2-5
V: TRBV4-1

CDR3: CASSFGRSTGELFF
D: TRBD2
J: TRBJ2-2
V: TRBV27

CDR3: CASSEGTGNYNEQFF
D: TRBD1
J: TRBJ2-1
V: TRBV7-6

CDR3: CASNSGRETQYF
D: .
J: TRBJ2-5
V: TRBV11-2

CDR3: CASIFRGGPTNEQFF
D: TRBD2
J: TRBJ2-1
V: TRBV6-1

CDR3: CATSRARQDTQYF
D: .
J: TRBJ2-3
V: TRBV15

CDR3: CASSLLDQPQHF
D: .
J: TRBJ1-5
V: TRBV28

CDR3: CSVLEGTSRLIAKNIQYF
D: TRBD2
J: TRBJ2-4
V: TRBV29-1

CDR3: CASSIPGVEQYF
D: .
J: TRBJ2-7
V: TRBV19

CDR3: CASSKDRAHGYTF
D: TRBD1
J: TRBJ1-2
V: TRBV6-5

CDR3: CASSLALGNTIYF
D: .
J: TRBJ1-3
V: TRBV7-6

CDR3: CAWSPRGEDGYTF
D: TRBD1
J: TRBJ1-2
V: TRBV30